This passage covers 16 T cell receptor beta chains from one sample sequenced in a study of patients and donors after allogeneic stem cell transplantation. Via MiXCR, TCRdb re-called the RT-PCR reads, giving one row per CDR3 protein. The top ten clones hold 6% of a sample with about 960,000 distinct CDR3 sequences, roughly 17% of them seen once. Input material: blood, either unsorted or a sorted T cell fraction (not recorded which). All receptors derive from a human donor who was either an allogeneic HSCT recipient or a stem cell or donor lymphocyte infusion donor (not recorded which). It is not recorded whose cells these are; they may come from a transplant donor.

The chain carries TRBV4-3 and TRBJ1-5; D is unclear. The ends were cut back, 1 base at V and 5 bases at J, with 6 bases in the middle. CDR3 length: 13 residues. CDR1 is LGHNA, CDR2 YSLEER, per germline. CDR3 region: CASSQGVHQPQHF. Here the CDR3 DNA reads TGCGCCAGCAGCCAAGGAGTTCATCAGCCCCAGCATTTT.

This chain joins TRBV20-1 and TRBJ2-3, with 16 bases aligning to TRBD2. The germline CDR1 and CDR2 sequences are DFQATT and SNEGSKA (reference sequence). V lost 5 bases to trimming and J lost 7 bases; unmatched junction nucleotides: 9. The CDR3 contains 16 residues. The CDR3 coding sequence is TGCAGTGCTTTCCAAGGGACTAGCGGGAGGGGCAATACGCAGTATTTT. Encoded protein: CSAFQGTSGRGNTQYF.

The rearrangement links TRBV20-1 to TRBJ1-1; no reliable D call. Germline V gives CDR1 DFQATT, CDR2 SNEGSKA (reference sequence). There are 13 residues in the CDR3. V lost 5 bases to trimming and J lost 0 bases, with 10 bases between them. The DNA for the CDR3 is TGCAGTGCTCCAGAGGCTATGAACACTGAAGCTTTCTTT. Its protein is CSAPEAMNTEAFF.

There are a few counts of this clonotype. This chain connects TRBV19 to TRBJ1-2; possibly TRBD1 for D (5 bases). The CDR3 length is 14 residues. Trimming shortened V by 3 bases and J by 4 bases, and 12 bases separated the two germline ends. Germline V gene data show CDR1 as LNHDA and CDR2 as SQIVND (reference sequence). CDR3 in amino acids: CASSIPGGTYGYTF. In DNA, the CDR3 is TGTGCCAGTAGTATTCCCGGAGGGACCTATGGCTACACCTTC.

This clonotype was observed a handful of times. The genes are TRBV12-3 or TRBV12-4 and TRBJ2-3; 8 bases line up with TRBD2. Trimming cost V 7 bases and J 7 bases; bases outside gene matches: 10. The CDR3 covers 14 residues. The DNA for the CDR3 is TGTGCCAGCACCCACGCGGGAGGCTCGAATACGCAGTATTTT. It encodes CASTHAGGSNTQYF.

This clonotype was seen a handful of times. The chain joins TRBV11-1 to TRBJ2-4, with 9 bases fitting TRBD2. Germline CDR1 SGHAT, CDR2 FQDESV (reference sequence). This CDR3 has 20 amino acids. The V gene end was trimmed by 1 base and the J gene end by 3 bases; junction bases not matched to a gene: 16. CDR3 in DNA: TGTGCCAGCAGCTTAGGTCGGGCTAGCGGGATCCTCGGGAGCAAAAACATTCAGTACTTC. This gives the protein CASSLGRASGILGSKNIQYF.

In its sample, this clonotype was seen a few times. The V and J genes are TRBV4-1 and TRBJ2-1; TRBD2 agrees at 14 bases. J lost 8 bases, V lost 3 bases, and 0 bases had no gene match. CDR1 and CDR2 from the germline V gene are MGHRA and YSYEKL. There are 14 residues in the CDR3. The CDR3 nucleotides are TGCGCCAGCAGCCAGGGACTAGCGGGAGATGAGCAGTTCTTC. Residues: CASSQGLAGDEQFF.

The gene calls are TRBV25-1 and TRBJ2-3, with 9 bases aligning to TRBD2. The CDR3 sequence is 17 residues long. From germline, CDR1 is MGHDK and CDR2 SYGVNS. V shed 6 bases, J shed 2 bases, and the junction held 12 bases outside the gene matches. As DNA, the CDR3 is TGTGCCAGCAGCATATCAGGAGCGGGGGGTACCACAGATACGCAGTATTTT. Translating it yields CASSISGAGGTTDTQYF.

The CDR3 protein is CASSVWPSGSVNTGELFF. CDR3 coding DNA: TGTGCCAGCAGCGTATGGCCTAGCGGGAGCGTGAACACCGGGGAGCTGTTTTTT. The chain joins TRBV9 to TRBJ2-2; the match to TRBD2 covers 10 bases. Germline V gene lookup returns CDR1 SGDLS and CDR2 YYNGEE. Losses at the gene ends were 1 base for V and 1 base for J; bases not matched to a gene: 7. There are 18 residues in the CDR3.

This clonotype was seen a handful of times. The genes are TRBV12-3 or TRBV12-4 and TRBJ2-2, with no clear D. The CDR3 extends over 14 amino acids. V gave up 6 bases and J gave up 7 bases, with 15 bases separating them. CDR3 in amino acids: CASSPRRAGGELFF. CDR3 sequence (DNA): TGTGCCAGCAGCCCCCGAAGGGCAGGCGGGGAGCTGTTTTTT.

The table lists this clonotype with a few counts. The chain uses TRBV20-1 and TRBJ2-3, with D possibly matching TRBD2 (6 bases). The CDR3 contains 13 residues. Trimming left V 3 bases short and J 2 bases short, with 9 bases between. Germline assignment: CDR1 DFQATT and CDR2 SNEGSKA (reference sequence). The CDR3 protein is CSARQRATDTQYF. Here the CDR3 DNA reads TGCAGTGCTAGGCAGCGGGCCACAGATACGCAGTATTTT.

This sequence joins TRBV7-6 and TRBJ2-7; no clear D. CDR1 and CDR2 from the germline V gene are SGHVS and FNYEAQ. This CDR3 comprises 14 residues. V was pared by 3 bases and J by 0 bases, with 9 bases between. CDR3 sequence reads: CASSLGQNSYEQYF. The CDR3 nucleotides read TGTGCCAGCAGCTTGGGCCAGAACTCCTACGAGCAGTACTTC.

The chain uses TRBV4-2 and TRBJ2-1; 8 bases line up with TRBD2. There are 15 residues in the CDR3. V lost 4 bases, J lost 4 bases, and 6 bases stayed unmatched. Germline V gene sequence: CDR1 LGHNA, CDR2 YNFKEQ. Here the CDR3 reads CASSPPGGGYNEQFF. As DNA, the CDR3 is TGTGCCAGCAGCCCCCCGGGGGGGGGGTACAATGAGCAGTTCTTC.

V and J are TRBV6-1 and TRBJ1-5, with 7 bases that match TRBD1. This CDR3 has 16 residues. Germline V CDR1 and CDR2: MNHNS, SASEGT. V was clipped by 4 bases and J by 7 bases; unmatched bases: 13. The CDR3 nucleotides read TGTGCCAGCAGTGGACCACGACAGGGTTCGGGGCAGCCCCAGCATTTT. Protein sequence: CASSGPRQGSGQPQHF.

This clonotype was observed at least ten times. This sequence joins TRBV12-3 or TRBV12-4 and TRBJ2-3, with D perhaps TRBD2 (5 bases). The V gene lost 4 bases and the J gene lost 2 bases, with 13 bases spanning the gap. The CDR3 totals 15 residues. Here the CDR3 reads CASSSRRAPTDTQYF. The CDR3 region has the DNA TGTGCCAGCAGTTCCCGGCGGGCGCCCACAGATACGCAGTATTTT.

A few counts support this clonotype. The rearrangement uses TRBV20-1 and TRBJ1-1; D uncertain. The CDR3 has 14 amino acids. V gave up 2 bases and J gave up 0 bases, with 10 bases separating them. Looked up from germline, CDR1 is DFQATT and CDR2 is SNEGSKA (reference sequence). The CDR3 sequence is CSARKNSMNTEAFF. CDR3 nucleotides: TGCAGTGCTAGAAAGAACAGCATGAACACTGAAGCTTTCTTT.